This T cell receptor beta chain stems from a study of regulatory T cells in long-lasting Graves disease. This clonotype was seen many times. Looked up from germline, CDR1 is SGHRS and CDR2 is YFSETQ. This CDR3 is 15 amino acids long. J was trimmed by 1 base and V by 5 bases; bases with no gene match: 4. Time point described: newly diagnosed GD, antithyroid drugs for less than 3 months. Preparation of the TCR library used RNA extracted from PBMCs. Library construction for TCR beta used iRepertoire HTBI primers and Arm-PCR of CDR3 regions. TCRdb fed the multiplex PCR reads into MiXCR, producing one record per CDR3 protein. The sample yields 350,000 to 450,000 distinct CDR3 sequences, 16% seen once. The sample was also linked to a second study, of T cells in Graves' hyperthyroidism and ophthalmopathy. That work contributes: Lactation, pregnancy, other autoimmune disease or uncontrolled infection led to exclusion of patients.

This chain joins TRBV5-1 and TRBJ2-3, with 10 positions matching TRBD1. The TCR originated in a man aged 40-55 years with Graves disease. The sequenced sample was peripheral blood mononuclear cells (PBMCs), obtained at new diagnosis, from a patient treated with antithyroid drugs. The CDR3 protein is CASRIGTGGTDTQYF. CDR3 coding DNA: TGCGCCAGCAGAATCGGGACAGGGGGCACAGATACGCAGTATTTT.